The next 30 T cell receptor beta chains were all read from a single sample in a study of blood T cell repertoires in COVID-19. Sequenced by immunoSEQ multiplex PCR; TCRdb stores in-frame clones only, minus some. The table lists about 190,000 clones, roughly 80% of them singletons. The sequenced sample was peripheral blood. All receptors derive from a woman between 50 and 59 years old with acute or convalescent COVID-19.

The chain has TRBV30 and TRBJ2-6; a possible D gene is TRBD1 (5 bases). The CDR3 is made up of 16 amino acids. V was cut by 0 bases and J by 0 bases, with 9 bases left in between. The germline CDR1 and CDR2 sequences are GTSNPN and SVGIG (reference sequence). CDR3 region: CAWSVDTSSGANVLTF. In nucleotides, the CDR3 is TGTGCCTGGAGTGTGGACACTTCCTCTGGGGCCAACGTCCTGACTTTC. Based on the CDR3 plus reference TRBV30 and TRBJ2-6, the full variable domain is SQTIHQWPATLVQPVGSPLSLECTVEGTSNPNLYWYRQAAGRGLQLLFYSVGIGQISSEVPQNLSASRPQDRQFILSSKKLLLSDSGFYLCAWSVDTSSGANVLTFGAGSRLTVL.

The V gene is TRBV19, the J gene TRBJ1-6, with TRBD1 as a possible D gene (5 bases). Trimming cost V 6 bases and J 10 bases, with 19 bases left between them. The CDR3 covers 15 residues. Germline CDR1 reads LNHDA; CDR2 reads SQIVND (reference sequence). CDR3 loop: CASSAEQELWSPLHF. The CDR3 nucleotides read TGTGCCAGTAGCGCTGAACAGGAGCTTTGGTCACCCCTCCACTTT.

This clone has a handful of counts. The chain uses TRBV19 and TRBJ1-2, with TRBD1 as a possible D gene (5 bases). The V end was cut by 3 bases, the J end by 4 bases, with 9 bases between. Germline V CDR1 and CDR2: LNHDA, SQIVND (reference sequence). The CDR3 has 13 amino acids. In DNA, the CDR3 is TGTGCCAGTAGTATGTCAGGGATCTATGGCTACACCTTC. This gives the protein CASSMSGIYGYTF. Looking up the rest from reference TRBV19 and TRBJ1-2 gives the full variable domain: DGGITQSPKYLFRKEGQNVTLSCEQNLNHDAMYWYRQDPGQGLRLIYYSQIVNDFQKGDIAEGYSVSREKKESFPLTVTSAQKNPTAFYLCASSMSGIYGYTFGSGTRLTVV.

The CDR3 spells CASSLPGGLKNEQFF. CDR3 coding DNA: TGTGCCAGCAGCTTACCGGGGGGGTTAAAAAATGAGCAGTTCTTC. The V and J genes are TRBV11-3 and TRBJ2-1; TRBD2 agrees at 8 bases. Germline V lookup: CDR1 SGHNT, CDR2 YENEEA. The V gene end was trimmed by 2 bases and the J gene end by 7 bases; junction bases not matched to a gene: 7. The CDR3 extends over 15 amino acids. The entire variable domain, with the rest obtained from reference TRBV11-3 and TRBJ2-1, is as follows: EAGVVQSPRYKIIEKKQPVAFWCNPISGHNTLYWYLQNLGQGPELLIRYENEEAVDDSQLPKDRFSAERLKGVDSTLKIQPAELGDSAVYLCASSLPGGLKNEQFFGPGTRLTVL.

The genes are TRBV6-5 and TRBJ1-2; 7 bases line up with TRBD1. The CDR3 has 15 residues. Germline CDR1 is MNHEY and CDR2 is SVGAGI. Trimming at V came to 3 bases and at J to 4 bases, leaving 8 bases not matched to a gene. As DNA, the CDR3 is TGTGCCAGCAGTTATTCCGGGACAGTCCCCTATGGCTACACCTTC. Amino acids: CASSYSGTVPYGYTF.

The chain carries TRBV19 and TRBJ1-6; 11 nucleotides agree with TRBD1. CDR1 LNHDA and CDR2 SQIVND come from the germline V gene (reference sequence). The CDR3 contains 16 residues. V was pared by 3 bases and J by 11 bases, with 9 bases of the junction left unmatched. The CDR3 DNA is TGTGCCAGTAGTATCGGACAGGGGGCGCGTCAGACACCCCTCCACTTT. Amino acids: CASSIGQGARQTPLHF.

CDR3 nucleotides: TGTGCCAGCAGCCAAGATCACGCCGGTTATAATTCACCCCTCCACTTT. Translated: CASSQDHAGYNSPLHF. The V call is TRBV3-1 (or the pseudogene TRBV3-2), the J call TRBJ1-6; D gene ambiguous. Looked up from germline, CDR1 is LGHDT and CDR2 is YNNKEL (reference sequence). The CDR3 spans 16 residues. V was clipped by 0 bases and J by 4 bases, with 10 bases between them.

This chain connects TRBV7-2 to TRBJ2-2; TRBD2 aligns across 10 bases. CDR3 size: 16 residues. Germline V gives CDR1 SGHTA, CDR2 FQGNSA. With V trimmed by 1 base and J by 4 bases, 3 bases remained unmatched. DNA of the CDR3: TGTGCCAGCAGCTTAGTCCCTAGCGGGGGCACCGGGGAGCTGTTTTTT. This encodes CASSLVPSGGTGELFF.

The chain employs TRBV9 and TRBJ2-1; 9 bases agree with TRBD1. CDR3 length: 16 amino acids. Germline assignment: CDR1 SGDLS and CDR2 YYNGEE. The ends lost 0 bases at V and 2 bases at J; junction bases unmatched: 3. DNA for the CDR3: TGTGCCAGCAGCGTAGCTGGGACAGGGACCTACAATGAGCAGTTCTTC. Protein sequence: CASSVAGTGTYNEQFF. Together with reference TRBV9 and TRBJ2-1, the CDR3 gives the full variable domain: DSGVTQTPKHLITATGQRVTLRCSPRSGDLSVYWYQQSLDQGLQFLIQYYNGEERAKGNILERFSAQQFPDLHSELNLSSLELGDSALYFCASSVAGTGTYNEQFFGPGTRLTVL.

V and J are TRBV5-1 and TRBJ2-7; 9 bases align to TRBD1. This CDR3 is 16 amino acids long. The V gene's germline CDR1 is SGHRS and CDR2 YFSETQ. The J segment lost 0 bases and the V segment lost 3 bases, leaving 7 bases of the junction unmatched. The CDR3 DNA follows: TGCGCCAGCAGCTCGTCAGGACAGGGGAGCTCCTACGAGCAGTACTTC. It codes for CASSSSGQGSSYEQYF. Complete variable domain (other parts from reference TRBV5-1 and TRBJ2-7): KAGVTQTPRYLIKTRGQQVTLSCSPISGHRSVSWYQQTPGQGLQFLFEYFSETQRNKGNFPGRFSGRQFSNSRSEMNVSTLELGDSALYLCASSSSGQGSSYEQYFGPGTRLTVT.

The chain joins TRBV19 to TRBJ1-5; 7 bases fit TRBD1. The V segment lost 5 bases and the J segment 6 bases; nucleotides outside the gene matches: 10. Germline V gives CDR1 LNHDA, CDR2 SQIVND (reference sequence). This CDR3 is 15 amino acids long. The CDR3 nucleotides read TGTGCCAGTAGTCCTCGACAGGGTGGGACTCAGCCCCAGCATTTT. Translation gives CASSPRQGGTQPQHF. The whole variable domain, filled in from reference TRBV19 and TRBJ1-5, reads DGGITQSPKYLFRKEGQNVTLSCEQNLNHDAMYWYRQDPGQGLRLIYYSQIVNDFQKGDIAEGYSVSREKKESFPLTVTSAQKNPTAFYLCASSPRQGGTQPQHFGDGTRLSIL.

In this sample, this clone turned up once. V is TRBV9 and J is TRBJ2-2, with TRBD2 as a possible D gene (5 bases). Germline CDR1 is SGDLS and CDR2 is YYNGEE. The length of the CDR3 is 14 residues. V was shortened by 3 bases and J by 1 base, with 7 bases between the two germline ends. The chain's CDR3 is CASSAGMNTGELFF. The CDR3, as DNA: TGTGCCAGCAGCGCCGGGATGAACACCGGGGAGCTGTTTTTT.

The CDR3 coding sequence is TGTGCCAGCAGATTACAGGAAACAAGCAATCAGCCCCAGCATTTT. It codes for CASRLQETSNQPQHF. V and J are TRBV6-5 and TRBJ1-5; a possible D gene is TRBD1 (5 bases). The CDR3 sequence is 15 residues long. Germline V CDR1 and CDR2: MNHEY, SVGAGI. V was trimmed by 6 bases and J by 1 base, leaving 13 bases between them.

This clone was detected only once. The rearrangement joins TRBV19 to TRBJ2-7, with 7 positions matching TRBD1. Per the germline V gene, CDR1 is LNHDA and CDR2 is SQIVND (reference sequence). Trimming at V came to 3 bases and at J to 2 bases, leaving 7 bases not matched to a gene. The CDR3 is 15 amino acids. The CDR3 bases are TGTGCCAGTAGTATCAAAACAGGGGCGACCTACGAGCAGTACTTC. It encodes CASSIKTGATYEQYF.

V usage is TRBV15 and J usage is TRBJ1-5; D not certain. CDR1 LNHNV and CDR2 YYDKDF come from the germline V gene (reference sequence). The V gene lost 6 bases and the J gene lost 1 base, with 13 bases spanning the gap. The CDR3 length is 15 residues. As DNA, the CDR3 is TGTGCCACCAGGACTGACGACTTGAGCAATCAGCCCCAGCATTTT. It yields the protein CATRTDDLSNQPQHF.

This chain joins TRBV30 and TRBJ1-1; 7 bases match TRBD1. Germline V gives CDR1 GTSNPN, CDR2 SVGIG (reference sequence). V lost 4 bases to trimming and J lost 0 bases; unmatched junction nucleotides: 8. The CDR3 contains 15 residues. The CDR3 reads CAWKTGNSVNTEAFF. DNA for the CDR3: TGTGCCTGGAAGACAGGGAATAGTGTGAACACTGAAGCTTTCTTT.

The V and J genes are TRBV11-2 and TRBJ2-5, with a tentative D call TRBD1 (5 bases). The CDR3 has 14 residues. Germline CDR1 is SGHAT and CDR2 is FQNNGV. V dropped 1 base and J dropped 4 bases, with 10 bases sitting between them. The CDR3 sequence is CASSLAGFRETQYF. As DNA, the CDR3 is TGTGCCAGCAGCTTAGCAGGGTTTCGAGAGACCCAGTACTTC.

The chain couples TRBV29-1 to TRBJ1-4; possible D gene TRBD1, 6 bases. Deletions cut 7 bases from V and 5 bases from J, with 14 bases between. Per germline, CDR1 SQVTM and CDR2 ANQGSEA. The CDR3 runs 13 residues. CDR3 coding DNA: TGCAGCGCCGTACAGGGCTACAATGAAAAACTGTTTTTT. Protein product: CSAVQGYNEKLFF.

The rearrangement joins TRBV29-1 to TRBJ1-2, with TRBD1 identical over 8 bases. The germline V gene encodes CDR1 SQVTM and CDR2 ANQGSEA. Germline trimming cut 1 base from V and 7 bases from J; bases unmatched to any gene: 8. CDR3 length: 14 residues. This chain's CDR3 is CSVEGWTGTFGYTF. Written as DNA, the CDR3 is TGCAGCGTTGAAGGATGGACAGGGACATTTGGCTACACCTTC.

The chain carries TRBV30 and TRBJ1-5; the D gene is possibly TRBD1 (6 bases). Trimming took 2 bases from V and 4 from J, leaving 21 bases between them. Germline-derived CDR1 and CDR2 are GTSNPN and SVGIG (reference sequence). The CDR3 runs to 17 residues. CDR3 residues: CAWSPNGRGTGNQPQHF. DNA for the CDR3: TGTGCCTGGAGTCCCAATGGGAGGGGGACCGGTAATCAGCCCCAGCATTTT.

This chain uses TRBV5-1 with TRBJ2-7; a weak D match, TRBD1 (5 bases). V lost 0 bases, J lost 3 bases, and 7 bases lay in between. This CDR3 spans 13 amino acids. Germline V gene lookup returns CDR1 SGHRS and CDR2 YFSETQ. In DNA, the CDR3 is TGCGCCAGCAGCTTGGAGGGGAACTACGAGCAGTACTTC. It yields the protein CASSLEGNYEQYF.

The chain couples TRBV20-1 to TRBJ2-7, with a weak D call TRBD2 (5 bases). The CDR3 is 14 residues long. CDR1 is DFQATT, CDR2 SNEGSKA, per germline (reference sequence). The ends were cut back, 3 bases at V and 4 bases at J, with 16 bases in the middle. CDR3: CSASRLDYPYEQYF. DNA for the CDR3: TGCAGTGCTAGTCGATTAGACTACCCATACGAGCAGTACTTC.

The CDR3 DNA reads TGCAGCCTCTACCTTCCTCCTAGCGGGACTTACAATGAGCAGTTCTTC. Protein: CSLYLPPSGTYNEQFF. V gene TRBV29-1 combines with J gene TRBJ2-1, with TRBD2 matching over 9 bases. V lost 8 bases, J lost 4 bases, and 15 bases stayed unmatched. This CDR3 comprises 16 residues. From germline, CDR1 is SQVTM and CDR2 ANQGSEA.

This chain uses TRBV7-2 with TRBJ2-3, with TRBD2 identical over 7 bases. With V trimmed by 6 bases and J by 8 bases, 5 bases remained unmatched. Germline CDR1 SGHTA, CDR2 FQGNSA. There are 12 residues in the CDR3. CDR3 protein: CASSSGSRTQYF. The DNA of the CDR3 is TGTGCCAGCAGTAGCGGGTCACGTACGCAGTATTTT. Looking up the rest from reference TRBV7-2 and TRBJ2-3 gives the full variable domain: GAGVSQSPSNKVTEKGKDVELRCDPISGHTALYWYRQSLGQGLEFLIYFQGNSAPDKSGLPSDRFSAERTGGSVSTLTIQRTQQEDSAVYLCASSSGSRTQYFGPGTRLTVL.

The gene calls are TRBV5-1 and TRBJ2-3; 9 bases map to TRBD1. The germline V gene has CDR1 SGHRS and CDR2 YFSETQ. The ends lost 4 bases at V and 2 bases at J; junction bases unmatched: 14. CDR3 size: 18 residues. The CDR3 here is CASSQQPLTGGYTDTQYF. CDR3 nucleotides: TGCGCCAGCAGCCAGCAACCGTTGACAGGGGGTTACACAGATACGCAGTATTTT.

The rearrangement joins TRBV19 to TRBJ2-7; the D gene is possibly TRBD1 (7 bases). The CDR3 has 15 residues. The germline CDR1 and CDR2 sequences are LNHDA and SQIVND (reference sequence). V was cut by 2 bases and J by 4 bases, with 15 bases left in between. The CDR3 DNA reads as TGTGCCAGTAGTATAACGGCGGGACAGAGTTACGAGCAGTACTTC. This gives the protein CASSITAGQSYEQYF.

The chain recombines TRBV27 with TRBJ1-6, with 7 nucleotides matching TRBD1. Germline-derived CDR1 and CDR2 are MNHEY and SMNVEV (reference sequence). The V segment lost 3 bases and the J segment 7 bases; nucleotides outside the gene matches: 6. This CDR3 has 15 amino acids. CDR3 protein: CASSFGGTVNSPLHF. CDR3 nucleotide sequence: TGTGCCAGCAGTTTTGGCGGGACAGTAAATTCACCCCTCCACTTT.

This clone was seen a few times. This chain uses TRBV2 with TRBJ1-3, with no clear D. The V and J ends lost 7 bases and 4 bases respectively, with 11 bases between them. The germline CDR1 and CDR2 sequences are SNHLY and FYNNEI. This CDR3 has 13 residues. CDR3 DNA sequence: TGTGCCAGCAATCCAAGCCGAGGAAACACCATATATTTT. Encoded protein: CASNPSRGNTIYF.

On this clone: Other nucleotide sequences from this sample produce the same CDR3. The chain combines TRBV6-5 with TRBJ1-1; TRBD1 agrees at 8 bases. V lost 6 bases, J lost 5 bases, and 5 bases stayed unmatched. This CDR3 region has 13 residues. In germline, CDR1 is MNHEY, CDR2 SVGAGI. The CDR3 nucleotides are TGTGCCAGCAGGCGCGGACAGGGTACTGAAGCTTTCTTT. The encoded protein is CASRRGQGTEAFF.

The chain is built from TRBV28 and TRBJ1-1; the D gene is possibly TRBD1 (5 bases). Germline-derived CDR1 and CDR2 are MDHEN and SYDVKM. This CDR3 spans 15 amino acids. The V end was cut by 4 bases, the J end by 1 base, with 13 bases between. The CDR3 nucleotides read TGTGCCAGCAGTTCCCCCCGGGGGGGGAACACTGAAGCTTTCTTT. Its protein is CASSSPRGGNTEAFF.